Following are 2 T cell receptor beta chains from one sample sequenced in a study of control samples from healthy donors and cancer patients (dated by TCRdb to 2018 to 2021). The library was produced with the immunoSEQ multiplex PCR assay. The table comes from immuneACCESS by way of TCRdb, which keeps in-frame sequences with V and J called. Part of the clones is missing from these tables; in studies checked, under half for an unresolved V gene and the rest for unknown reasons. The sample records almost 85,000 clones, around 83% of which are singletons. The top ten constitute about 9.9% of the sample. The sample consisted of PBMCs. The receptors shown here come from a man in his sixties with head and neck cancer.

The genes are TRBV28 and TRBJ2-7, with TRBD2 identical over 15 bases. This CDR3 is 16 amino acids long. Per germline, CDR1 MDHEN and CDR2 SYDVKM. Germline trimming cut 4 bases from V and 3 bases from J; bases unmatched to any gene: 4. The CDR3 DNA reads TGTGCCAGCAGTTCCCCGGGACTAGCGGGAGGCTACGAGCAGTACTTC. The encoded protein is CASSSPGLAGGYEQYF.

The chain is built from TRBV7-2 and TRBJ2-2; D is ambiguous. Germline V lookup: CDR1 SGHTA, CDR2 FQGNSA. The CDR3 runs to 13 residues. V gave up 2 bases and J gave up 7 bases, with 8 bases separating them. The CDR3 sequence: CASSLRVRGELFF. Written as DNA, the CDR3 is TGTGCCAGCAGCTTAAGAGTTCGCGGGGAGCTGTTTTTT.